The rows below give T cell receptor beta chains drawn from one sample of a study of shared clonotypes between healthy human individuals. Measured with immunoSEQ multiplex PCR; TCRdb has only the in-frame clones, and not every one. The data hold about 2,100,000 clones, with roughly 91% observed a single time. Sequenced input: naive CD8+ T cells from PBMCs. The receptor source for this set is a man younger than 30 in good health. Some clones in this sample may be carry-over from other donors' samples. CDR3s include the opening cysteine and the closing phenylalanine or tryptophan.

j_call | v_call | cdr3_aa
TRBJ1-3 | TRBV9 | CASSAPAVGGESGNTIYF
TRBJ2-1 | TRBV7-9 | CARATGPSEQFF
TRBJ2-1 | TRBV10-3 | CAIMTLAGAGNEQFF
TRBJ2-7 | TRBV13 | CASSLGRQGGSAYEQYF
TRBJ1-5 | TRBV2 | CASSESTGQPQHF
TRBJ2-7 | TRBV15 | CATSRAAAYEQYF
TRBJ2-7 | TRBV27 | CASSLGQGLYEQYF
TRBJ2-7 | TRBV7-2 | CASSSGLEGYEQYF
TRBJ2-1 | TRBV7-9 | CASATSFPNEQFF
TRBJ2-3 | TRBV29-1 | CSARGTSGISSTDTQYF
TRBJ1-4 | TRBV19 | CASSIMSAGENEKLFF
TRBJ1-3 | TRBV19 | CASSIGAISGNTIYF
TRBJ2-7 | TRBV14 | CASSQVSYYEQYF
TRBJ2-5 | TRBV7-8 | CASSLGLAGETQYF
TRBJ1-2 | TRBV19 | CASIGTNYGYTF
TRBJ1-5 | TRBV15 | CATSRDRGSNQPQHF
TRBJ1-2 | TRBV29-1 | CSATVSGQGTYGYTF
TRBJ2-1 | TRBV4-1 | CASSGLAYNEQFF
TRBJ2-7 | TRBV2 | CASSEYMGQGPSYEQYF
TRBJ2-2 | TRBV25-1 | CASRSPGQGTGELFF
TRBJ1-2 | TRBV7-2 | CASSNREGNYGYTF
TRBJ2-7 | TRBV5-4 | CASSPGLDEQYF
TRBJ1-1 | TRBV27 | CASSLAGKAEAFF
TRBJ2-3 | TRBV19 | CASSIIGGGTDTQYF
TRBJ1-2 | TRBV9 | CASSPDRDYGYTF
TRBJ1-1 | TRBV6-4 | CASRRWRNTEAFF
TRBJ2-1 | TRBV4-2 | CASSQEAPFLYNEQFF
TRBJ1-1 | TRBV7-9 | CASSSPTTGLRSTEAFF
TRBJ1-3 | TRBV2 | CASVPAGNTIYF
TRBJ2-7 | TRBV27 | CASSRTALEQYF
TRBJ2-1 | TRBV5-8 | CASSLTPGESYNEQFF
TRBJ2-2 | TRBV13 | CASSLTGYTGELFF
TRBJ2-3 | TRBV29-1 | CSVESGPGLRTDTQYF
TRBJ1-2 | TRBV27 | CASSLSGLGYGYTF
TRBJ2-7 | TRBV9 | CASSVAGTGYYEQYF
TRBJ2-1 | TRBV5-6 | CASSWTSLGEQFF
TRBJ1-1 | TRBV5-1 | CASSPRTGERRTEAFF
TRBJ2-7 | TRBV28 | CASKSDRGLYYEQYF
TRBJ2-3 | TRBV6-5 | CASSPSGNTDTQYF
TRBJ1-4 | TRBV6-6 | CASSPTGQTNEKLFF
TRBJ1-1 | TRBV30 | CAWSVSVNTEAFF